A single sample gave rise to the 24 T cell receptor beta chains below, sequenced in a study of blood T cell repertoires in COVID-19. The repertoire was sequenced with immunoSEQ multiplex PCR; TCRdb's copy has only in-frame clones and lacks some. Of 150,000 to 190,000 clones listed, over 60% are singletons. Sequencing was performed on peripheral blood. These receptors originate from a woman of 80 years or more with acute or convalescent COVID-19.

The chain employs TRBV5-4 and TRBJ2-2, with D possibly being TRBD1 (6 bases). V lost 3 bases and J lost 2, with 23 bases in between. CDR1 SGHNT and CDR2 YYREEE come from the germline V gene (reference sequence). The CDR3 loop spans 19 amino acids. This CDR3 reads CASSSFGSLGQKNTGELFF. DNA for the CDR3: TGTGCCAGCAGCTCGTTCGGGTCACTTGGACAGAAAAACACCGGGGAGCTGTTTTTT.

The sample holds a few counts of this clone. The chain carries TRBV7-2 and TRBJ1-3; D ambiguous. CDR3 length: 15 amino acids. The germline gives CDR1 SGHTA, CDR2 FQGNSA. Trimming took off 1 base at V and 3 bases at J, with 10 bases between the two ends. CDR3 bases: TGTGCCAGCAGCTTAGGCCCGGGTTATGGAAACACCATATATTTT. Translating gives CASSLGPGYGNTIYF.

The chain carries TRBV6-6 and TRBJ1-2, with 9 bases that match TRBD1. Trimming at V came to 6 bases and at J to 2 bases, leaving 7 bases not matched to a gene. Germline V CDR1 and CDR2: MNHNY, SVGAGI (reference sequence). This CDR3 has 15 residues. CDR3 protein: CASSLSGQGNYGYTF. CDR3 DNA sequence: TGTGCCAGCAGCCTATCGGGACAGGGCAACTATGGCTACACCTTC.

The DNA for the CDR3 is TGTGCCAGCAGTCTGGGCGCACACTCATCTTCCTACGAGCAGTACTTC. It is translated as CASSLGAHSSSYEQYF. The chain carries TRBV4-2 and TRBJ2-7; no firm D call. Per germline, CDR1 LGHNA and CDR2 YNFKEQ. The CDR3 is 16 amino acids. V lost 6 bases and J 1 base, leaving 19 bases between the germline ends.

V gene TRBV5-6 combines with J gene TRBJ1-5; D ambiguous. This CDR3 contains 15 residues. Germline V lookup: CDR1 SGHDT, CDR2 YYEEEE. V was clipped by 3 bases and J by 0 bases, with 10 bases between them. CDR3 DNA sequence: TGTGCCAGCAGCTATCGAGGGAATAGCAATCAGCCCCAGCATTTT. Protein product: CASSYRGNSNQPQHF.

The rearrangement links TRBV7-9 to TRBJ1-2; the match to TRBD1 covers 7 bases. In germline, CDR1 is SEHNR, CDR2 FQNEAQ (reference sequence). The CDR3 covers 13 residues. V shed 5 bases and J 8 bases; nucleotides not matched to a gene: 8. The CDR3 reads CASSPDRNGGYTF. The CDR3, as DNA: TGTGCCAGCAGCCCGGACAGGAACGGGGGCTACACCTTC.

This rearrangement joins TRBV4-3 to TRBJ1-3; possible D gene TRBD1, 5 bases. This CDR3 is built from 13 residues. The V end was cut by 11 bases, the J end by 8 bases, with 19 bases between. Germline-derived CDR1 and CDR2 are LGHNA and YSLEER. CDR3 protein: CAARGTEGDTIYF. DNA of the CDR3: TGCGCCGCCCGCGGGACCGAAGGAGACACCATATATTTT.

The chain uses TRBV3-1 (or the pseudogene TRBV3-2) and TRBJ1-6, with 7 bases fitting TRBD1. After removal of 4 bases from V and 6 bases from J, the junction contained 6 bases not matched to a gene. The CDR3 runs to 15 residues. Germline CDR1 and CDR2: LGHDT and YNNKEL (reference sequence). In DNA, the CDR3 is TGTGCCAGCAGCCCCCGGGACAGACGTAATTCACCCCTCCACTTT. This translates into CASSPRDRRNSPLHF.

The chain couples TRBV20-1 to TRBJ1-2; D gene ambiguous. Germline assignment: CDR1 DFQATT and CDR2 SNEGSKA (reference sequence). V shed 3 bases and J shed 8 bases, with 25 bases lying between them. The CDR3 has 16 amino acids. The CDR3 reads CSASHSPTKRGEGYTF. As DNA, the CDR3 is TGCAGTGCTAGTCATTCCCCTACTAAAAGAGGTGAAGGCTACACCTTC.

V usage is TRBV5-1 and J usage is TRBJ2-1; TRBD2 agrees at 8 bases. V lost 1 base to trimming and J lost 4 bases; unmatched junction nucleotides: 4. There are 15 residues in the CDR3. Germline values: CDR1 SGHRS, CDR2 YFSETQ. The DNA for the CDR3 is TGCGCCAGCAGCTTGTTACTAGCGGATTACAATGAGCAGTTCTTC. Its translation is CASSLLLADYNEQFF.

The V gene is TRBV30, the J gene TRBJ2-6; TRBD2 might be the D (6 bases). Germline V gene data show CDR1 as GTSNPN and CDR2 as SVGIG (reference sequence). The CDR3 spans 15 residues. V lost 2 bases and J 0 bases, leaving 8 bases between the germline ends. For the CDR3, the DNA is TGTGCCTGGAGTTTCGGGAGCTCTGGGGCCAACGTCCTGACTTTC. It codes for CAWSFGSSGANVLTF.

This clone was counted once. The V and J genes are TRBV4-2 and TRBJ1-3; a weak D match, TRBD1 (6 bases). Germline CDR1 is LGHNA and CDR2 is YNFKEQ. With 4 bases removed from V and 0 bases from J, the gap between germline ends came to 16 bases. The CDR3 length is 17 residues. CDR3 protein: CASSPEGQGHSGNTIYF. The DNA of the CDR3 is TGTGCCAGCAGCCCCGAGGGCCAGGGACACTCTGGAAACACCATATATTTT.

The J gene is TRBJ2-7, the V gene TRBV7-8, with 7 bases lining up with TRBD2. The CDR3 covers 13 residues. From germline, CDR1 is SGHVS and CDR2 FQNEAQ. V shed 5 bases and J 6 bases; nucleotides not matched to a gene: 7. CDR3 nucleotides: TGTGCCAGCAGCACCAGAGCGGGACCCGAGCAGTACTTC. This translates into CASSTRAGPEQYF. The complete variable domain, with remaining parts taken from reference TRBV7-8 and TRBJ2-7, reads GAGVSQSPRYKVAKRGQDVALRCDPISGHVSLFWYQQALGQGPEFLTYFQNEAQLDKSGLPSDRFFAERPEGSVSTLKIQRTQQEDSAVYLCASSTRAGPEQYFGPGTRLTVT.

The chain couples TRBV7-9 to TRBJ2-1, with 8 positions matching TRBD2. The junction had 10 bases not matched to a gene; V was cut back by 5 bases and J by 10 bases. The CDR3 contains 14 residues. Looked up from germline, CDR1 is SEHNR and CDR2 is FQNEAQ (reference sequence). CDR3: CASSQDPLAGEQFF. The CDR3 DNA reads TGTGCCAGCAGCCAAGACCCATTAGCGGGGGAGCAGTTCTTC.

The rearrangement uses TRBV3-1 (or the pseudogene TRBV3-2) and TRBJ2-7, with a possible D match to TRBD1 (6 bases). The CDR3 contains 13 residues. CDR1 is LGHDT and CDR2 is YNNKEL in the germline V gene (reference sequence). Trimming took 6 bases from V and 2 from J, leaving 11 bases between them. CDR3 bases: TGTGCCAGCAGAAATAACAGGGCCTACGAGCAGTACTTC. Protein: CASRNNRAYEQYF.

The sample holds a few counts of this clone. This chain connects TRBV10-2 to TRBJ2-7; 9 nucleotides align to TRBD2. This CDR3 has 14 amino acids. The V gene's germline CDR1 is WSHSY and CDR2 SAAADI. V gave up 4 bases and J gave up 7 bases; unmatched junction bases: 8. The CDR3 DNA is TGCGCCAGCAGTGCCGCGGGAGGGCCGGGTGAGCAGTACTTC. It is translated as CASSAAGGPGEQYF.

The chain employs TRBV5-8 and TRBJ2-7, with 7 bases lining up with TRBD1. The trim removed 6 bases at V and 4 bases at J, leaving 7 bases unmatched. Looked up from germline, CDR1 is SGHTS and CDR2 is YDEGEE. The length of the CDR3 is 13 residues. The CDR3 here is CASNRQGRYEQYF. DNA for the CDR3: TGTGCCAGCAACAGACAGGGTCGGTACGAGCAGTACTTC.

V usage is TRBV11-1 and J usage is TRBJ1-4; TRBD1 agrees at 8 bases. The germline V gene has CDR1 SGHAT and CDR2 FQDESV (reference sequence). This CDR3 comprises 13 residues. The ends lost 5 bases at V and 8 bases at J; junction bases unmatched: 4. CDR3 protein: CASSQDREEKLFF. CDR3 sequence (DNA): TGTGCCAGCAGCCAGGACAGGGAGGAAAAACTGTTTTTT.

The V call is TRBV6-2 or TRBV6-3, the J call TRBJ2-5, with D perhaps TRBD2 (6 bases). This CDR3 region has 16 residues. Germline V gene sequence: CDR1 MNHEY, CDR2 SVGEGT. V lost 2 bases to trimming and J lost 3 bases, with 16 bases between them. The CDR3 sequence is CASSYGGTGPEETQYF. The CDR3 region has the DNA TGTGCCAGCAGTTACGGCGGGACGGGTCCCGAAGAGACCCAGTACTTC.

The chain couples TRBV27 to TRBJ2-7, with TRBD1 matching over 11 bases. Germline-derived CDR1 and CDR2 are MNHEY and SMNVEV (reference sequence). This CDR3 has 14 amino acids. J lost 7 bases, V lost 5 bases, and 7 bases had no gene match. The CDR3 sequence: CASSTRTGGWEQYF. In DNA, the CDR3 is TGTGCCAGCAGTACCCGGACAGGGGGCTGGGAGCAGTACTTC.

The rearrangement links TRBV10-3 to TRBJ2-3; D may be TRBD1 (5 bases). Trimming took off 10 bases at V and 4 bases at J, with 21 bases between the two ends. This CDR3 is built from 15 residues. Per the germline V gene, CDR1 is ENHRY and CDR2 is SYGVKD. The CDR3 region is CATGLGVAASDTQYF. The CDR3 nucleotides read TGTGCCACAGGCCTAGGGGTCGCGGCCTCAGATACGCAGTATTTT.

The chain carries TRBV10-3 and TRBJ1-1, with TRBD1 matching 8 bases. CDR1 is ENHRY and CDR2 is SYGVKD in the germline V gene. The CDR3 spans 12 residues. The V gene end was trimmed by 6 bases and the J gene end by 5 bases; junction bases not matched to a gene: 2. The chain's CDR3 is CAIRGQVTEAFF. In DNA, the CDR3 is TGTGCCATCAGGGGACAGGTGACTGAAGCTTTCTTT.

V is TRBV10-3 and J is TRBJ1-1; the match to TRBD1 covers 7 bases. CDR3 length: 14 amino acids. CDR1 ENHRY and CDR2 SYGVKD come from the germline V gene. J gave up 0 bases and V 6 bases, and 4 bases lay outside the gene matches. The CDR3 nucleotides are TGTGCCATCAGCAACAGGGGACTGAACACTGAAGCTTTCTTT. This codes for CAISNRGLNTEAFF.

The sample holds a few counts of this clone. The CDR3 protein is CAWRHLNPSSYEQYF. CDR3 nucleotides: TGTGCCTGGAGGCACCTAAACCCAAGCTCCTACGAGCAGTACTTC. The chain employs TRBV30 and TRBJ2-7; no definite D call. From germline, CDR1 is GTSNPN and CDR2 SVGIG (reference sequence). The CDR3 runs 15 residues. V lost 3 bases and J 0 bases, leaving 15 bases between the germline ends.